These T cell receptor beta chains were read from a single sample in a study of blood T cells in healthy people across ages. TCRdb re-called the 5' RACE reads through MiXCR, storing one row per CDR3 protein. The table lists about a million distinct CDR3 sequences, around two fifths of them singletons. The specimen was blood. Every receptor here comes from a man aged 18-30 years in good health. Both conserved end residues are part of each CDR3. The D gene is left open where the match is weak. Not every row has a clone size; where given, it reads once, few, many or a size class.

D: .; J: TRBJ2-1; V: TRBV12-3/TRBV12-4; size: .; CDR3: CASSFIPNEQFF; DNA: TGTGCCAGCAGTTTTATCCCCAATGAGCAGTTCTTC
D: TRBD1; J: TRBJ2-5; V: TRBV20-1; size: .; CDR3: CSAFDRGQETQYF; DNA: TGCAGTGCTTTTGACAGGGGGCAGGAGACCCAGTACTTC
D: .; J: TRBJ1-5; V: TRBV7-2; size: few; CDR3: CASSLGFSPGSNQPQHF; DNA: TGTGCCAGCAGCTTAGGATTTTCCCCGGGGAGCAATCAGCCCCAGCATTTT
D: TRBD1; J: TRBJ2-2; V: TRBV29-1; size: .; CDR3: CSVQAGTGNTGELFF; DNA: TGCAGCGTCCAGGCCGGGACAGGGAACACCGGGGAGCTGTTTTTT
D: TRBD2; J: TRBJ2-5; V: TRBV3-1; size: few; CDR3: CASSQELAGLTQYF; DNA: TGTGCCAGCAGCCAAGAGCTAGCGGGTTTGACCCAGTACTTC
D: .; J: TRBJ2-3; V: TRBV29-1; size: .; CDR3: CSVERRNRGDTQYF; DNA: TGCAGCGTTGAAAGGCGGAATCGCGGGGATACGCAGTATTTT
D: .; J: TRBJ2-7; V: TRBV20-1; size: once; CDR3: CSVFRDTSSYEQYF; DNA: TGCAGTGTGTTCCGGGACACCTCCTCCTACGAGCAGTACTTC
D: TRBD2; J: TRBJ2-7; V: TRBV7-3; size: .; CDR3: CASSSGLGGSYEQYF; DNA: TGTGCCAGCAGCTCCGGACTAGGAGGCTCCTACGAGCAGTACTTC
D: .; J: TRBJ2-1; V: TRBV4-3; size: few; CDR3: CASSQAGGTNEQFF; DNA: TGCGCCAGCAGCCAAGCGGGCGGCACCAATGAGCAGTTCTTC
D: .; J: TRBJ1-2; V: TRBV20-1; size: many; CDR3: CSARVGGYGYTF; DNA: TGCAGTGCTAGGGTCGGTGGCTATGGCTACACCTTC
D: .; J: TRBJ2-7; V: TRBV20-1; size: .; CDR3: CSARQGGDSYGQYF; DNA: TGCAGTGCTAGACAGGGGGGGGACTCCTACGGGCAGTACTTC
D: .; J: TRBJ2-7; V: TRBV7-9; size: .; CDR3: CASSLSDTEQYF; DNA: TGTGCCAGCAGCTTATCGGATACCGAGCAGTACTTC
D: .; J: TRBJ2-3; V: TRBV29-1; size: few; CDR3: CSAVGLGDTQYF; DNA: TGCAGCGCTGTAGGTTTAGGAGATACGCAGTATTTT